The source of this T cell receptor (beta chain) is a study of Graves' ophthalmopathy and Graves' hyperthyroidism. This clonotype appeared many times. At one boundary the junction diverges from the germline segment, which might be a read error. RNA transcripts were the source from which TCR beta CDR3 regions were amplified. RT-PCR was first run with HTBI primers, then multiplex PCR in a second round. TCRdb independently ran MiXCR on the multiplex PCR reads; one entry per CDR3 protein. Of approximately 460,000 distinct CDR3 sequences listed, approximately 14% are singletons. The CDR3 runs to 13 residues.

The TCR comes from a woman aged 25 to 45 with Graves' ophthalmopathy. The sample taken for sequencing was blood. This chain connects TRBV12-3 or TRBV12-4 to TRBJ2-5; possibly TRBD2 for D (6 bases). In DNA, the CDR3 is TGTGCCAGCAGCTTAGTGGGGGGAGGGACCCAGTACTTC. Its translation is CASSLVGGGTQYF.